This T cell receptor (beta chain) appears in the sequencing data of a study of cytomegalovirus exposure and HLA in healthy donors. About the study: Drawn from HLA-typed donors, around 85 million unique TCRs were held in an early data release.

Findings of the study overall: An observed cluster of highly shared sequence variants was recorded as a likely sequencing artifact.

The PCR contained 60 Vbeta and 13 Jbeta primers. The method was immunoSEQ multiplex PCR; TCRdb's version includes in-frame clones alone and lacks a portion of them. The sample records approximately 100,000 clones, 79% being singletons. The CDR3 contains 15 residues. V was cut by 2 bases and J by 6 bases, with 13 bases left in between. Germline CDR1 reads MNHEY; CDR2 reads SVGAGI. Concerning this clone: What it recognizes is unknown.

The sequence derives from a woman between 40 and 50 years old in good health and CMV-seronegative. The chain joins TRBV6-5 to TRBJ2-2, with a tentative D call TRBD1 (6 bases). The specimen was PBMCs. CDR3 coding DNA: TGTGCCAGCAGTTACAGCAGGGGTGAAGCCGGGGAGCTGTTTTTT. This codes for CASSYSRGEAGELFF.